This entry concerns a single TCR beta chain. Other nucleotide sequences from this sample produce the same CDR3. The sample belongs to a study of blood T cell repertoires in COVID-19. CDR1 and CDR2 (germline): LNHDA, SQIVND (reference sequence). J gave up 5 bases and V 3 bases, and 3 bases lay outside the gene matches. The length of the CDR3 is 14 residues. As processed by the authors: Reference gene primers were amplified, and this amplification served to estimate nucleated cell counts. Repertoires were generated with immunoSEQ multiplex PCR, while TCRdb's copy carries only in-frame clones and drops some. Clone size and the V and J calls come from that table; the DNA yielded D and trimming. The profile shows a few hundred thousand clones, 70% to 85% of them singletons.

The TCR comes from a man older than 75 with acute or convalescent COVID-19. Material for sequencing was peripheral blood. The chain is built from TRBV19 and TRBJ2-3; 9 bases fit TRBD1. CDR3: CASSIGTGRDTQYF. The CDR3 region has the DNA TGTGCCAGTAGTATTGGGACAGGGAGAGATACGCAGTATTTT.